The clone carrying this T cell receptor (beta chain) occurred a few times. Antigen unknown. Via MiXCR, TCRdb re-called the reads, giving one row per CDR3 protein. The sample has just under 300,000 distinct CDR3 sequences; approximately 10% are singletons. The sample originates from a study of T cell repertoires in cytomegalovirus infection. V lost 3 bases and J lost 4, with 12 bases in between. This CDR3 spans 14 amino acids. Study-level results: Identification of carriers of CMV plus the relevant HLA was achieved through cumulative public TCR beta family frequency.

The material sequenced was PBMCs. The chain couples TRBV12-3 or TRBV12-4 to TRBJ1-2, with D perhaps TRBD1 (5 bases). This clonotype originated in a human donor in good health (CMV status not recorded). Some clones in this sample may be carry-over from other donors' samples. The CDR3 here is CASSLVKGVYGYTF. The CDR3 DNA follows: TGTGCCAGCAGTTTGGTAAAAGGGGTCTATGGCTACACCTTC.